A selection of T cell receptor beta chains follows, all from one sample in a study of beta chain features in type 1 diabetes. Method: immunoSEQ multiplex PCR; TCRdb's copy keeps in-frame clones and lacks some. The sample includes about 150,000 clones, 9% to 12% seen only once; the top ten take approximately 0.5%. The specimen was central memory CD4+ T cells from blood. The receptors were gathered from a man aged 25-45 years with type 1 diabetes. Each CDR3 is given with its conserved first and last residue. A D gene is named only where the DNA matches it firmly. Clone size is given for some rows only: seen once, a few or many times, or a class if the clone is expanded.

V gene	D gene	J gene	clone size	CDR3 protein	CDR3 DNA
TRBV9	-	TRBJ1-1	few	CASSVDPVSGKEAFF	TGTGCCAGCAGCGTAGACCCGGTCTCAGGAAAGGAAGCTTTCTTT
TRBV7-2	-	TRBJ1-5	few	CASSLHLGGINQPQHF	TGTGCCAGCAGCTTACACCTCGGAGGTATCAATCAGCCCCAGCATTTT
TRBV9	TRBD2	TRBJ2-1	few	CASSGTSGRQEEQFF	TGTGCCAGCAGCGGAACTAGCGGGAGACAGGAAGAGCAGTTCTTC
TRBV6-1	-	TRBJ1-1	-	CASSEAGGHRGKAFF	TGTGCCAGCAGTGAAGCCGGCGGACATAGGGGTAAAGCTTTCTTT
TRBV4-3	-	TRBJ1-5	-	CASSQDAQGRVQPQHF	TGCGCCAGCAGCCAAGATGCACAGGGTCGTGTTCAGCCCCAGCATTTT
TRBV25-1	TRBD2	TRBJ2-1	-	CASSKPGLAGGNEQFF	TGTGCCAGCAGTAAACCGGGACTAGCGGGAGGCAATGAGCAGTTCTTC
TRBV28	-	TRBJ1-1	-	CASKLPDDTEAFF	TGTGCCAGCAAGCTTCCCGATGACACTGAAGCTTTCTTT
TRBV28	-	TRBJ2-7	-	CASSSPVYEQYF	TGTGCCAGCAGTTCCCCGGTATACGAGCAGTACTTC
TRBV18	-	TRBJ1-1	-	CASSMNTEAFF	TGTGCCAGCTCCATGAACACTGAAGCTTTCTTT
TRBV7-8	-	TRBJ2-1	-	CASSSGQSREQFF	TGTGCCAGCAGCTCAGGACAGAGTCGTGAGCAGTTCTTC
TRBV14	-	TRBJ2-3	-	CASSLNRAGGTDTQYF	TGTGCCAGCAGCCTCAACAGGGCGGGGGGCACAGATACGCAGTATTTT
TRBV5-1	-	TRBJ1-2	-	CASSTGTNYGYTF	TGCGCCAGCTCTACAGGAACTAACTATGGCTACACCTTC
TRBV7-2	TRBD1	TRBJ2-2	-	CASSPSTGRTGELFF	TGTGCCAGCAGTCCCTCGACAGGGAGAACCGGGGAGCTGTTTTTT
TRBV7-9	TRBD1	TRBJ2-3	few	CASSLGQGADTQYF	TGTGCCAGCAGCTTAGGACAGGGGGCAGATACGCAGTATTTT
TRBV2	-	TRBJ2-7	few	CASSEGGRYEQYF	TGTGCCAGCAGTGAAGGCGGCAGATACGAGCAGTACTTC
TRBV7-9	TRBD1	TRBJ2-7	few	CASSSYRGRRSYEQYF	TGTGCCAGCAGCTCGTACAGGGGGCGCAGATCCTACGAGCAGTACTTC
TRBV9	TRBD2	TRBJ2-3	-	CASSSHGLAGGLSTDTQYF	TGTGCCAGCAGCTCCCACGGGCTAGCGGGAGGCTTGAGCACAGATACGCAGTATTTT
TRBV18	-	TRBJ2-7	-	CASSPQGGGQTYEQYF	TGTGCCAGCTCACCACAGGGGGGGGGCCAGACCTACGAGCAGTACTTC
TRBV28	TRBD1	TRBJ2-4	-	CASSFPAGGRYGGKNIQYF	TGTGCCAGCAGTTTCCCCGCAGGGGGTAGATACGGAGGCAAAAACATTCAGTACTTC
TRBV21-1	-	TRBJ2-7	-	CASSKGPGTYEQYF	TGTGCCAGCAGCAAAGGCCCAGGAACCTACGAGCAGTACTTC
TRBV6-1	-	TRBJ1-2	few	CASSESQALSGYGYTF	TGTGCCAGCAGTGAATCCCAGGCCCTGAGTGGCTATGGCTACACCTTC
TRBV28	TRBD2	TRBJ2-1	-	CASRGLAGEDEQFF	TGTGCCAGCAGGGGACTAGCGGGAGAAGATGAGCAGTTCTTC
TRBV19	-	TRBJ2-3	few	CATRQTSTDTQYF	TGTGCCACTCGTCAAACTAGCACAGATACGCAGTATTTT
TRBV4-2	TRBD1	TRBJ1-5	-	CASSPKPRGQINSNQPQHF	TGTGCCAGCAGCCCGAAACCCAGGGGGCAGATAAATAGCAATCAGCCCCAGCATTTT
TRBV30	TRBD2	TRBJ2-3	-	CARTSGHTQYF	TGTGCCCGGACTAGCGGGCATACGCAGTATTTT
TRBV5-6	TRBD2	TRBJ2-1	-	CASSSRLAGGDEQFF	TGTGCCAGCAGCTCCCGACTAGCGGGAGGTGATGAGCAGTTCTTC
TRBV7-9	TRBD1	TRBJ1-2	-	CASSLEQGSTF	TGTGCCAGCAGCTTAGAACAGGGGAGCACCTTC
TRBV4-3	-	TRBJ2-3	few	CASSRATGDTQYF	TGCGCCAGCAGCCGAGCTACAGGGGATACGCAGTATTTT
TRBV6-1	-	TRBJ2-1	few	CASSSTYNEQFF	TGTGCCAGCAGCTCTACTTACAATGAGCAGTTCTTC
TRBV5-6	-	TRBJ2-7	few	CASSWGLNEQYF	TGTGCCAGCAGCTGGGGACTTAACGAGCAGTACTTC
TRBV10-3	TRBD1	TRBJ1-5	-	CAISGGGRQPQHF	TGTGCCATCAGTGGAGGGGGCCGACAGCCCCAGCATTTT